A selection of T cell receptor beta chains follows, all from one sample in a study of T cell responses to AZD1222 COVID-19 vaccine. Here immunoSEQ multiplex PCR was the method, and the copy in TCRdb shows in-frame clones only, minus some. The table records 150,000 to 200,000 clones, approximately 92% of them present only once. The input for sequencing was peripheral blood, taken on day 0 of AZD1222 vaccination. The source of these receptors is an adult in good health. The CDR3 runs from the conserved cysteine through the conserved F or W. A D gene is named only where the DNA matches it firmly. Only some rows state a clone size, as once, few, many or a class for expanded clones.

cdr3_aa,cdr3_nt,j_call,d_call,clone_size,v_call
CASSQTLVGQAKEGYTF,TGTGCCAGCAGCCAGACCTTGGTGGGACAGGCTAAGGAGGGCTACACCTTC,TRBJ1-2,TRBD1,.,TRBV3-1/TRBV3-2
CASSYRDPREGTEAFF,TGTGCCAGCAGTTACCGGGACCCCCGGGAGGGCACTGAAGCTTTCTTT,TRBJ1-1,.,few,TRBV6-5
CSVGMYGDEQFF,TGCAGCGTTGGTATGTACGGGGATGAGCAGTTCTTC,TRBJ2-1,.,.,TRBV29-1
CATSRDRATNEKLFF,TGTGCCACCAGCAGAGACCGAGCAACTAATGAAAAACTGTTTTTT,TRBJ1-4,.,.,TRBV15
CASSVLQGLSGNTIYF,TGTGCCAGCAGCGTACTACAGGGCCTCTCTGGAAACACCATATATTTT,TRBJ1-3,.,.,TRBV13
CASSIRTVYGYTF,TGTGCCAGCAGTATAAGGACAGTCTATGGCTACACCTTC,TRBJ1-2,.,once,TRBV12-3/TRBV12-4
CASSGTRDTEAFF,TGTGCCAGCTCGGGGACACGGGACACTGAAGCTTTCTTT,TRBJ1-1,.,.,TRBV18
CASSLSSGGPTDTQYF,TGTGCCAGCAGTTTATCCAGCGGGGGGCCCACAGATACGCAGTATTTT,TRBJ2-3,TRBD2,.,TRBV27
CSVAPGLGAFF,TGCAGCGTGGCGCCGGGACTTGGGGCGTTCTTC,TRBJ2-1,.,.,TRBV29-1
CASSLFGGAPFF,TGTGCCAGCAGTTTATTCGGGGGGGCACCGTTCTTC,TRBJ2-1,TRBD2,.,TRBV6-5
CASSPSGQGARSGGYTF,TGTGCCAGCAGCCCCTCCGGACAGGGGGCGCGATCTGGTGGCTACACCTTC,TRBJ1-2,TRBD1,.,TRBV3-1/TRBV3-2
CASSQALGTDVNYGYTF,TGTGCCAGCAGCCAAGCTCTCGGGACAGATGTTAACTATGGCTACACCTTC,TRBJ1-2,TRBD1,.,TRBV3-1/TRBV3-2
CASSLSGTGSVVDIQYF,TGCGCCAGCAGCTTATCCGGGACCGGCAGTGTTGTGGACATTCAGTACTTC,TRBJ2-4,.,.,TRBV5-1
CASRDALASHQPQHF,TGTGCCAGTCGGGACGCATTAGCCTCTCATCAGCCCCAGCATTTT,TRBJ1-5,.,.,TRBV19
CASSESPRYSNQPQHF,TGTGCCAGCAGTGAATCTCCCCGATATAGCAATCAGCCCCAGCATTTT,TRBJ1-5,.,.,TRBV6-1
CASELGTGGNQPQHF,TGTGCCAGTGAGCTAGGGACAGGGGGCAATCAGCCCCAGCATTTT,TRBJ1-5,TRBD1,.,TRBV19
CASSFSGYHEQYF,TGTGCCAGCAGTTTCTCAGGGTACCACGAGCAGTACTTC,TRBJ2-7,.,.,TRBV27
CASSDTYYGYTF,TGTGCCAGCAGCGATACCTACTATGGCTACACCTTC,TRBJ1-2,.,.,TRBV11-2
CASSLENFGTDTQYF,TGCGCCAGCAGCCTGGAGAATTTTGGTACAGATACGCAGTATTTT,TRBJ2-3,.,.,TRBV5-1
CASSLIPRQGAIGNTEAFF,TGTGCCAGCAGCTTGATCCCTCGTCAGGGGGCAATTGGGAACACTGAAGCTTTCTTT,TRBJ1-1,TRBD1,.,TRBV5-5
CASSLRDRSEKLFF,TGTGCCAGCAGCTTGAGGGATCGGTCTGAAAAACTGTTTTTT,TRBJ1-4,.,few,TRBV7-2
CAISTGDSPLHF,TGTGCCATCAGCACAGGGGACTCACCCCTCCACTTT,TRBJ1-6,TRBD1,.,TRBV10-3
CASSLEGRQETQYF,TGTGCCAGCAGCTTGGAAGGGAGGCAAGAGACCCAGTACTTC,TRBJ2-5,.,.,TRBV5-4